The clone carrying this T cell receptor beta chain has more than one count but fewer than ten. Antigen unknown. The sample originates from a study of Graves' ophthalmopathy and Graves' hyperthyroidism. Study conclusions and caveats: Ophthalmopathy could be told apart from stable hyperthyroidism by a 13-signature model (around 85% sensitivity, around 84% specificity). Prediction of ophthalmopathy progression reached around 71% sensitivity and under 80% specificity.

Where ophthalmopathy was absent within 18 months of follow-up, hyperthyroidism was stable. The study recruited hyperthyroidism patients aged 18 to 65 who were newly diagnosed, under 2 months' duration. Germline CDR1 reads SGHRS; CDR2 reads YFSETQ. V was pared by 4 bases and J by 6 bases, with 14 bases between. The CDR3 is 13 residues long. Amplified TCR beta CDR3 regions were obtained using RNA transcripts as template. First-round RT-PCR with HTBI primers preceded a second-round multiplex PCR. TCRdb recomputed calls from the multiplex PCR reads with MiXCR, one row per CDR3 protein. The sample lists over 500,000 distinct CDR3 sequences, about a fifth occurring once.

The origin of this receptor is a woman aged 18-29 years with stable Graves' hyperthyroidism. Some clones in this sample may be carry-over from other donors' samples. The sequenced sample was peripheral blood. The chain links TRBV5-1 to TRBJ2-7, with D tentatively TRBD1 (6 bases). The DNA of the CDR3 is TGCGCCAGCAGCCTAGCCGGGACATCCGAGCAGTACTTC. It yields the protein CASSLAGTSEQYF.